These T cell receptor beta chains were read from a single sample in a study of blood T cell repertoires in COVID-19. Generated by immunoSEQ multiplex PCR, the TCRdb table keeps only in-frame clones and is missing some. Of fewer than 300,000 clones in the sample, approximately 85% were seen once. Input material: peripheral blood. Receptors originate from a man aged 50-59 years with active or convalescent COVID-19. Each CDR3 is given with its conserved first and last residue. The order of the fields is CDR3 length, V gene, clone size, D gene, J gene, CDR3 DNA, CDR3 protein. D genes are given only for firm matches. A clone size is listed for some rows: how often the clone was seen (once, few, many), or a class if it is expanded.

length: 16; V: TRBV5-5; size: .; D: .; J: TRBJ2-1; DNA: TGTGCCAGCAGCTTGGAACGGGGATTGGTCTACAATGAGCAGTTCTTC; CDR3: CASSLERGLVYNEQFF
length: 13; V: TRBV11-2; size: .; D: .; J: TRBJ2-3; DNA: TGTGCCAGCAGCTTATACCAGGCGGATACGCAGTATTTT; CDR3: CASSLYQADTQYF
length: 13; V: TRBV6-5; size: .; D: TRBD2; J: TRBJ2-2; DNA: TGTGCCAGCAGATTGACTAGCGGCGGGGAGCTGTTTTTT; CDR3: CASRLTSGGELFF
length: 16; V: TRBV4-3; size: .; D: TRBD1; J: TRBJ2-1; DNA: TGCGCCAGCAGCCAAGATACAGGACAGGGGGCGAGTGAGCAGTTCTTC; CDR3: CASSQDTGQGASEQFF
length: 16; V: TRBV12-5; size: once; D: TRBD2; J: TRBJ2-1; DNA: TGTGCTAGTGGTTTGACCATGACTAGCGGGATATTTGAGCAGTTCTTC; CDR3: CASGLTMTSGIFEQFF
length: 16; V: TRBV7-2; size: .; D: .; J: TRBJ2-1; DNA: TGTGCCAGCAGCTTATCAGGAGGGCCACCCTACAATGAGCAGTTCTTC; CDR3: CASSLSGGPPYNEQFF
length: 19; V: TRBV4-3; size: few; D: .; J: TRBJ1-3; DNA: TGCGCCAGCAGCCAAGATAAGAAAATAGCGGGTTTCTCTGGAAACACCATATATTTT; CDR3: CASSQDKKIAGFSGNTIYF
length: 14; V: TRBV5-1; size: .; D: TRBD2; J: TRBJ2-3; DNA: TGCGCCAGCAGCTCGGGACTAGTAACCGATACGCAGTATTTT; CDR3: CASSSGLVTDTQYF
length: 15; V: TRBV6-1; size: .; D: TRBD2; J: TRBJ2-7; DNA: TGTGCCAGCAGTGAACTGCGGGAGGGCGGCTACGAGCAGTACTTC; CDR3: CASSELREGGYEQYF
length: 15; V: TRBV6-5; size: .; D: .; J: TRBJ2-7; DNA: TGTGCCAGCAGTCCCTCCGGGACTGCCTCCTACGAGCAGTACTTC; CDR3: CASSPSGTASYEQYF
length: 10; V: TRBV20-1; size: .; D: .; J: TRBJ1-1; DNA: TGCAGTGCTAGAACAGATGAAGCTTTCTTT; CDR3: CSARTDEAFF
length: 15; V: TRBV24-1; size: .; D: .; J: TRBJ1-5; DNA: TGTGCCACCATCTGGGGGAGACAGGAGAATCAGCCCCAGCATTTT; CDR3: CATIWGRQENQPQHF
length: 14; V: TRBV12-5; size: few; D: .; J: TRBJ1-1; DNA: TGTGCTAGTGGTTTGGTAACCCCCAGCACTGAAGCTTTCTTT; CDR3: CASGLVTPSTEAFF
length: 16; V: TRBV6-9; size: .; D: TRBD2; J: TRBJ2-1; DNA: TGTGCCAGGCCGGGACTAGCCCCAAGGGAACCCAATGAGCAGTTCTTC; CDR3: CARPGLAPREPNEQFF
length: 16; V: TRBV3-1/TRBV3-2; size: .; D: TRBD1; J: TRBJ2-1; DNA: TGTGCCAGCAGCCAAGTGGTCGGAACAGGGGGCGATGAGCAGTTCTTC; CDR3: CASSQVVGTGGDEQFF
length: 16; V: TRBV11-2; size: .; D: TRBD2; J: TRBJ2-7; DNA: TGTGCCAGCAGCTTAGAGGCTAGCGGGGCCTCCTACGAGCAGTACTTC; CDR3: CASSLEASGASYEQYF
length: 14; V: TRBV7-9; size: .; D: .; J: TRBJ2-1; DNA: TGTGCCAGCAGCTTATATCAGGGTTACAATGAGCAGTTCTTC; CDR3: CASSLYQGYNEQFF
length: 14; V: TRBV11-2; size: .; D: .; J: TRBJ2-3; DNA: TGTGCCAGCAGCTTAGGGACATCCACAGATACGCAGTATTTT; CDR3: CASSLGTSTDTQYF
length: 13; V: TRBV28; size: .; D: .; J: TRBJ1-2; DNA: TGTGCCACTGGGGGGGGCTCCGGCTATGGCTACACCTTC; CDR3: CATGGGSGYGYTF
length: 18; V: TRBV9; size: once; D: TRBD2; J: TRBJ2-5; DNA: TGTGCCAGCAGCGTAGCCGAGGGACTAGCGGGAAACCAAGAGACCCAGTACTTC; CDR3: CASSVAEGLAGNQETQYF
length: 15; V: TRBV28; size: .; D: .; J: TRBJ1-1; DNA: TGTGCCAGCAGTTTGGTACGATCGGGGAACACTGAAGCTTTCTTT; CDR3: CASSLVRSGNTEAFF
length: 14; V: TRBV19; size: once; D: .; J: TRBJ2-5; DNA: TGTGCCAGTAGTACCACGCGAGAGGGAGAGACCCAGTACTTC; CDR3: CASSTTREGETQYF
length: 13; V: TRBV10-3; size: .; D: TRBD1; J: TRBJ2-3; DNA: TGTGCCATCAGTGGACAGGGCTCAGATACGCAGTATTTT; CDR3: CAISGQGSDTQYF
length: 16; V: TRBV27; size: .; D: TRBD2; J: TRBJ2-7; DNA: TGTGCCAGCAGCACCCCGGGGGAGCGGGAGAACTACGAGCAGTACTTC; CDR3: CASSTPGERENYEQYF
length: 14; V: TRBV28; size: .; D: TRBD1; J: TRBJ2-5; DNA: TGTGCCAGCAGCGGGACAGGGGGCAGCGAGACCCAGTACTTC; CDR3: CASSGTGGSETQYF
length: 17; V: TRBV11-2; size: medium-sized; D: TRBD2; J: TRBJ2-1; DNA: TGTGCCAGCAGCTTGGGGGAGGGGAGGACCCGAAAGAATGAGCAGTTCTTC; CDR3: CASSLGEGRTRKNEQFF
length: 16; V: TRBV6-5; size: .; D: TRBD2; J: TRBJ2-7; DNA: TGTGCCAGCAGTTCCTTCACTAGCGGGGGTTCCTACGAGCAGTACTTC; CDR3: CASSSFTSGGSYEQYF
length: 13; V: TRBV5-5; size: .; D: TRBD2; J: TRBJ2-3; DNA: TGTGCCAGCAGCTTGGAGCGGGAAGATACGCAGTATTTT; CDR3: CASSLEREDTQYF
length: 15; V: TRBV10-3; size: .; D: .; J: TRBJ2-5; DNA: TGTGCCATCAGTGACCGGTGGGCTACACAAGAGACCCAGTACTTC; CDR3: CAISDRWATQETQYF
length: 15; V: TRBV7-2; size: .; D: TRBD1; J: TRBJ2-3; DNA: TGTGCCAGCAGCCCGGAAGGGCCTACAGGGGGTACGCAGTATTTT; CDR3: CASSPEGPTGGTQYF
length: 17; V: TRBV9; size: .; D: .; J: TRBJ1-3; DNA: TGTGCCAGCAGCCCAGACCCCCCGACAGTCTCTGGAAACACCATATATTTT; CDR3: CASSPDPPTVSGNTIYF
length: 14; V: TRBV30; size: .; D: .; J: TRBJ1-4; DNA: TGTGCCTGGAACAGCGGGGGTCGGGATGAAAAACTGTTTTTT; CDR3: CAWNSGGRDEKLFF
length: 14; V: TRBV11-2; size: .; D: .; J: TRBJ1-2; DNA: TGTGCCAGCAGCGCCACAGGCTCTCACTATGGCTACACCTTC; CDR3: CASSATGSHYGYTF
length: 14; V: TRBV30; size: .; D: TRBD1; J: TRBJ2-7; DNA: TGTGCCTGGCATCCCCGGGACAGGGGTTACGAGCAGTACTTC; CDR3: CAWHPRDRGYEQYF
length: 16; V: TRBV28; size: .; D: TRBD2; J: TRBJ2-7; DNA: TGTGCCAGCAGTCCCCCGGGTCTCGTGGGGGGGTACGAGCAGTACTTC; CDR3: CASSPPGLVGGYEQYF
length: 14; V: TRBV30; size: .; D: .; J: TRBJ2-1; DNA: TGTGCCTGGATAGGTCAGGGGAAGTACAATGAGCAGTTCTTC; CDR3: CAWIGQGKYNEQFF
length: 18; V: TRBV11-2; size: .; D: TRBD1; J: TRBJ2-1; DNA: TGTGCCAGCAGCTTCAAGGACAGGGGGGGTACCTCCTACAATGAGCAGTTCTTC; CDR3: CASSFKDRGGTSYNEQFF
length: 15; V: TRBV6-6; size: .; D: TRBD2; J: TRBJ2-7; DNA: TGTGCCAGCAGTCTAACTAGCGGGAGGTCCTACGAGCAGTACTTC; CDR3: CASSLTSGRSYEQYF
length: 15; V: TRBV9; size: .; D: .; J: TRBJ2-2; DNA: TGTGCCAGCAGCGTAGAAGCAAGATCGACCGGGGAGCTGTTTTTT; CDR3: CASSVEARSTGELFF
length: 15; V: TRBV6-5; size: .; D: .; J: TRBJ2-1; DNA: TGTGCCAGCAGTCCACGGACACCAGGATACAATGAGCAGTTCTTC; CDR3: CASSPRTPGYNEQFF
length: 15; V: TRBV19; size: .; D: .; J: TRBJ1-3; DNA: TGTGCCAGTACGCCCTGGGGGGGCCCTGGAAACACCATATATTTT; CDR3: CASTPWGGPGNTIYF
length: 14; V: TRBV5-1; size: .; D: TRBD1; J: TRBJ1-1; DNA: TGCGCCAGCAGCTGGACAGGGGGTGATACTGAAGCTTTCTTT; CDR3: CASSWTGGDTEAFF
length: 15; V: TRBV4-1; size: few; D: .; J: TRBJ1-5; DNA: TGCGCCAGCAGCCAAGGCAGGGAGGGCAATCAGCCCCAGCATTTT; CDR3: CASSQGREGNQPQHF
length: 13; V: TRBV11-2; size: .; D: .; J: TRBJ2-1; DNA: TGTGCCAGCAGCCGGGAGCGGTACAATGAGCAGTTCTTC; CDR3: CASSRERYNEQFF
length: 16; V: TRBV3-1/TRBV3-2; size: once; D: TRBD2; J: TRBJ2-5; DNA: TGTGCCAGCGCCTTCCGGGCTAGCGGGAGGGAGGGGACCCAGTACTTC; CDR3: CASAFRASGREGTQYF
length: 14; V: TRBV3-1/TRBV3-2; size: .; D: .; J: TRBJ2-3; DNA: TGTGCCAGCAGCCAAGATTTGCGTCTCGATACGCAGTATTTT; CDR3: CASSQDLRLDTQYF
length: 19; V: TRBV3-1/TRBV3-2; size: .; D: TRBD1; J: TRBJ2-4; DNA: TGTGCCAGCAGCCAAGTTTTGCTTGGAACAGGGGCGAGCCTGGGCATTCAGTACTTC; CDR3: CASSQVLLGTGASLGIQYF